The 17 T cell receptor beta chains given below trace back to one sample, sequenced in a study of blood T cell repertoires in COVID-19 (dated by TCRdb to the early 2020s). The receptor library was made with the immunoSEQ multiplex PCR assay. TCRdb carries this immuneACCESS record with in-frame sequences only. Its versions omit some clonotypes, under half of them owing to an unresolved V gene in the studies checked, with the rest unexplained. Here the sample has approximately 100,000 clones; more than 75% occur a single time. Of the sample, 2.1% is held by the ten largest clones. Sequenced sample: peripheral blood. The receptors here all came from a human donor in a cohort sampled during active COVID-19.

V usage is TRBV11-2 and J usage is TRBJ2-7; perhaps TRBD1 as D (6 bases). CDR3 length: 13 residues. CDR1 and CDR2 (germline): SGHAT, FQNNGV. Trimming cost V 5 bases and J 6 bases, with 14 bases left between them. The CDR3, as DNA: TGTGCCAGCAGCCGAGGGACACGCGGCGAGCAGTACTTC. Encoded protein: CASSRGTRGEQYF.

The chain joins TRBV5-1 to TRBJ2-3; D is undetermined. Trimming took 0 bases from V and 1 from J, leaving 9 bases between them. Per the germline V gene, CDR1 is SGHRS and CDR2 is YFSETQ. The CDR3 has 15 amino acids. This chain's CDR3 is CASSLGPSGTDTQYF. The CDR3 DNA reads TGCGCCAGCAGCTTGGGGCCTTCTGGCACAGATACGCAGTATTTT.

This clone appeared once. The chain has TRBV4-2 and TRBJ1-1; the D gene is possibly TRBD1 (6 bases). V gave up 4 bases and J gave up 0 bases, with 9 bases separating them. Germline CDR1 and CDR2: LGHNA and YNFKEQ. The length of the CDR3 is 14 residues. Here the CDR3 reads CASSRTDLNTEAFF. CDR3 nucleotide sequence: TGTGCCAGCAGCCGGACAGACTTGAACACTGAAGCTTTCTTT.

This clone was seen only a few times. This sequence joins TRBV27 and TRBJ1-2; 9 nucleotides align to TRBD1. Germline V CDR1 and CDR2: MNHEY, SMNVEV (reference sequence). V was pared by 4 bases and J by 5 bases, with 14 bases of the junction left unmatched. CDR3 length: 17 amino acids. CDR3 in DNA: TGTGCCAGCAGTTCGTCGGGGGACAGGGAATACGAGTATGGCTACACCTTC. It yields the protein CASSSSGDREYEYGYTF.

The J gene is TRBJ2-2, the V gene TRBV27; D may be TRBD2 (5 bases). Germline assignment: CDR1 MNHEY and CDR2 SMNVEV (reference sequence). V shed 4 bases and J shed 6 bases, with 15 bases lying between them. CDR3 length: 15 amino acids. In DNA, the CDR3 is TGTGCCAGCAGTTCTCTCGAGGGTCTGGCCGGGGAGCTGTTTTTT. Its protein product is CASSSLEGLAGELFF.

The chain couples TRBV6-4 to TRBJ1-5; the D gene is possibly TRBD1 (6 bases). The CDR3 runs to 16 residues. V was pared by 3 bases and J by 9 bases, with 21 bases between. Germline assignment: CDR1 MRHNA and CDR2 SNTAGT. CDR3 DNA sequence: TGTGCCAGCAGTGATATACAACAGGGTTGGGGCCGGCCCCAGCATTTT. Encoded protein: CASSDIQQGWGRPQHF.

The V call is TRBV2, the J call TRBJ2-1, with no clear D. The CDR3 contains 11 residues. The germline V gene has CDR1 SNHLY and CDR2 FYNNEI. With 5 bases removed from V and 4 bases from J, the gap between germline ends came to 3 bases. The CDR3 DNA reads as TGTGCCAGCAGTATATACAATGAGCAGTTCTTC. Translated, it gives CASSIYNEQFF.

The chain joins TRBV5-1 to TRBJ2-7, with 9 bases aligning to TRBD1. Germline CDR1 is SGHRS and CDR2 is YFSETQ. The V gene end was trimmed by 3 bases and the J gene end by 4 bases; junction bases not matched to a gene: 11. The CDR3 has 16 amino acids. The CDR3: CASSYGLGQGLYEQYF. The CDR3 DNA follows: TGCGCCAGCAGCTACGGCCTCGGACAGGGGTTGTACGAGCAGTACTTC.

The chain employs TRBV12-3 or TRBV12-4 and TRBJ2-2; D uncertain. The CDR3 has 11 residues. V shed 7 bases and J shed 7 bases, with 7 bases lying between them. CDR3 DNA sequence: TGTGCCAGCATCGTCCTCGGGGAGCTGTTTTTT. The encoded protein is CASIVLGELFF.

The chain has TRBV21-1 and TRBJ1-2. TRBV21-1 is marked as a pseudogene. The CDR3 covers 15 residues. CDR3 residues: CASSKFREGVGGYTF. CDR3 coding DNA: TGTGCCAGCAGCAAATTTAGGGAGGGAGTGGGTGGCTACACCTTC.

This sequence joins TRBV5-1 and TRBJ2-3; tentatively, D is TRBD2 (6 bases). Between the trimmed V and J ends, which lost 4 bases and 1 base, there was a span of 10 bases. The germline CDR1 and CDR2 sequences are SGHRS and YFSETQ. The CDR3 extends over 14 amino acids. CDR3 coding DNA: TGCGCCAGCAGCAGCGGGTTCCGCACAGATACGCAGTATTTT. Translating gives CASSSGFRTDTQYF.

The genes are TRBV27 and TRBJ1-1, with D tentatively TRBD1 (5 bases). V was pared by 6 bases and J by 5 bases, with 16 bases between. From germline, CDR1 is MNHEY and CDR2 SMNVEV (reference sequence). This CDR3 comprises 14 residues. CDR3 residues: CASSITGGLTEAFF. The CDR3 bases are TGTGCCAGCAGCATCACGGGGGGGTTGACTGAAGCTTTCTTT.

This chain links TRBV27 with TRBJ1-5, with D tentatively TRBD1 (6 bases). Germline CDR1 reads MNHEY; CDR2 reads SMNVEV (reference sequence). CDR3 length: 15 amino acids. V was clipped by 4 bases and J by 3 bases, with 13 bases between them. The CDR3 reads CASSSLQGPNQPQHF. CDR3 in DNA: TGTGCCAGCAGTTCCCTACAGGGTCCCAATCAGCCCCAGCATTTT.

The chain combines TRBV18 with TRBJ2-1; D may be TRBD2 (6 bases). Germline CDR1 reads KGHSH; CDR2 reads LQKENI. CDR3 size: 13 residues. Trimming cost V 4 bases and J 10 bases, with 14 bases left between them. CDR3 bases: TGTGCCAGCTCACTTATGGAGGAGGGGGAGCAGTTCTTC. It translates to CASSLMEEGEQFF.

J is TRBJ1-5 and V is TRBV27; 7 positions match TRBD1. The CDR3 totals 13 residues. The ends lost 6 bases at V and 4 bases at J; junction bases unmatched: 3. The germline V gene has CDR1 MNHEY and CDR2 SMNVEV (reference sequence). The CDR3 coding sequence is TGTGCCAGCAGGACAGGGTTTAATCAGCCCCAGCATTTT. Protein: CASRTGFNQPQHF.

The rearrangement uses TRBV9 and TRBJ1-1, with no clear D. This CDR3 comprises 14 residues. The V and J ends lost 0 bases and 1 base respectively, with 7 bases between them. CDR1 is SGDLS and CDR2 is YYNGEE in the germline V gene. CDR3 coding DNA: TGTGCCAGCAGCGTAGGATCCGGGAACACTGAAGCTTTCTTT. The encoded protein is CASSVGSGNTEAFF.

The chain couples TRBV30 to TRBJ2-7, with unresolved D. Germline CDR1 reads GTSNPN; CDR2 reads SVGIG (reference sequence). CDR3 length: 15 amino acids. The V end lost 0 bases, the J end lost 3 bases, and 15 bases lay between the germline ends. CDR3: CAWSVPRQNFYEQYF. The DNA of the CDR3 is TGTGCCTGGAGTGTACCGAGGCAGAACTTCTACGAGCAGTACTTC. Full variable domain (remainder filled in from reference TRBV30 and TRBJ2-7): SQTIHQWPATLVQPVGSPLSLECTVEGTSNPNLYWYRQAAGRGLQLLFYSVGIGQISSEVPQNLSASRPQDRQFILSSKKLLLSDSGFYLCAWSVPRQNFYEQYFGPGTRLTVT.